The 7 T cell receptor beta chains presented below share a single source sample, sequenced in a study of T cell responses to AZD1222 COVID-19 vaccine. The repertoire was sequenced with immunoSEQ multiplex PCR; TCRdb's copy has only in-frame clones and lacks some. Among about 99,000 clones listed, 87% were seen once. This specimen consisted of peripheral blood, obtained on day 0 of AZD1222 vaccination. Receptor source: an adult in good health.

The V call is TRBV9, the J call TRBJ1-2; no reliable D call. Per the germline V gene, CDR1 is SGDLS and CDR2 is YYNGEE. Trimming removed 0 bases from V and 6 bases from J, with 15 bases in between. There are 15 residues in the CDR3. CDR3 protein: CASSVEGRPRDGYTF. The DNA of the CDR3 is TGTGCCAGCAGCGTAGAGGGCAGGCCAAGGGATGGCTACACCTTC.

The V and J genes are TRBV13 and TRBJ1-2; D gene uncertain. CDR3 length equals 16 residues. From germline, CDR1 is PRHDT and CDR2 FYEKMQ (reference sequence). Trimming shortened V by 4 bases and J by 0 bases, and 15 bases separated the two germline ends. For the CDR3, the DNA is TGTGCCAGCAGCTCCGTAGTTTCCATAACTAACTATGGCTACACCTTC. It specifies CASSSVVSITNYGYTF.

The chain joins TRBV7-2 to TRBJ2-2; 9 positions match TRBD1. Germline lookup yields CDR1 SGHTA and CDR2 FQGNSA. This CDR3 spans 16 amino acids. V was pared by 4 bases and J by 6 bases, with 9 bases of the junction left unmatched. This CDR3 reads CASSSRTGVGAGELFF. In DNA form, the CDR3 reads TGTGCCAGCAGCTCGAGGACAGGGGTTGGGGCCGGGGAGCTGTTTTTT.

In DNA, the CDR3 is TGTGCTAGTGGTTTGGCGGGGGTCAATGAGCAGTTCTTC. This sequence encodes CASGLAGVNEQFF. The J gene is TRBJ2-1, the V gene TRBV12-5; possible D gene TRBD2, 6 bases. Trimming cost V 1 base and J 6 bases, with 7 bases left between them. CDR3 length equals 13 residues. From germline, CDR1 is LGHNT and CDR2 FRNRAP.

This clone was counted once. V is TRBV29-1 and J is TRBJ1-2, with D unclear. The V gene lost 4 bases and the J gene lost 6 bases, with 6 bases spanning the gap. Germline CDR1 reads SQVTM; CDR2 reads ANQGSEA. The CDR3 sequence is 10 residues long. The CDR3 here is CSVGADGYTF. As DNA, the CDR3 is TGCAGCGTTGGGGCAGATGGCTACACCTTC.

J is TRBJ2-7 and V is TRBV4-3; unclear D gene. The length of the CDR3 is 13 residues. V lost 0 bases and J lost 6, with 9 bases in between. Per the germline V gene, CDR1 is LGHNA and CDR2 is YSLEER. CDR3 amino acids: CASSQEIGREQYV. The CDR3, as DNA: TGCGCCAGCAGCCAAGAAATAGGCCGCGAGCAGTACGTC.

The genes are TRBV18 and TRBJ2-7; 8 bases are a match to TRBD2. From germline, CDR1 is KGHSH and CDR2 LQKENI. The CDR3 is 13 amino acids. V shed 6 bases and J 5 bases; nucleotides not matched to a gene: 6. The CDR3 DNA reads TGTGCCAGCTCTAGCACGGGAGGGGACGAGCAGTACTTC. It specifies CASSSTGGDEQYF.